These 23 T cell receptor beta chains share one sample of origin, sequenced in a study of CD8 T cells in Susac syndrome. An input of about 0.5 to 1 ug of RNA was subjected to reverse transcription using random hexamers. One entry per CDR3 protein results from TCRdb running MiXCR on the immunoSEQ multiplex PCR reads. The repertoire holds about 140,000 distinct CDR3 sequences, with 95% as singletons. Sample: CD4+ T cells from PBMCs. The receptors shown here come from a human donor with Susac syndrome.

The CDR3: CAWAQGNYGYTF. In DNA form, the CDR3 reads TGTGCCTGGGCTCAGGGAAACTATGGCTACACCTTC. The gene calls are TRBV30 and TRBJ1-2; D perhaps matches TRBD1 (5 bases). Trimming cost V 5 bases and J 2 bases, with 9 bases left between them. The CDR3 extends over 12 amino acids. Germline lookup yields CDR1 GTSNPN and CDR2 SVGIG (reference sequence).

This chain joins TRBV28 and TRBJ2-3, with TRBD2 identical over 10 bases. CDR3 length: 14 amino acids. Trimming removed 3 bases from V and 9 bases from J; junction bases left unmatched: 6. The germline V gene has CDR1 MDHEN and CDR2 SYDVKM. The CDR3: CASSFQRGGRTQYF. The CDR3 DNA follows: TGTGCCAGCAGTTTCCAGCGGGGGGGGAGAACGCAGTATTTT. Complete variable domain (other parts from reference TRBV28 and TRBJ2-3): DVKVTQSSRYLVKRTGEKVFLECVQDMDHENMFWYRQDPGLGLRLIYFSYDVKMKEKGDIPEGYSVSREKKERFSLILESASTNQTSMYLCASSFQRGGRTQYFGPGTRLTVL.

The J gene is TRBJ1-1, the V gene TRBV3-1; maybe TRBD1 (5 bases). Germline V gene lookup returns CDR1 LGHDT and CDR2 YNNKEL (reference sequence). With 1 base removed from V and 1 base from J, the gap between germline ends came to 10 bases. The CDR3 covers 15 residues. CDR3 amino acids: CASSQVTGGNTEAFF. In DNA, the CDR3 is TGTGCCAGCAGCCAAGTAACCGGGGGGAACACTGAAGCTTTCTTT.

The CDR3 coding sequence is TGTGCCAGCAGTTCGGGGGACCGCCTGAACACTGAAGCTTTCTTT. Translation gives CASSSGDRLNTEAFF. The rearrangement joins TRBV28 to TRBJ1-1; the D gene is possibly TRBD1 (5 bases). Looked up from germline, CDR1 is MDHEN and CDR2 is SYDVKM. The CDR3 consists of 15 residues. Between the trimmed V and J ends, which lost 4 bases and 0 bases, there was a span of 12 bases.

The chain employs TRBV15 and TRBJ1-1, with TRBD1 as a possible D gene (5 bases). CDR1 is LNHNV and CDR2 is YYDKDF in the germline V gene (reference sequence). The V end was cut by 3 bases, the J end by 13 bases, with 21 bases between. The CDR3 is made up of 14 amino acids. The CDR3 DNA reads as TGTGCCACCAGCAGCATAGCCTCGGGGCGCGGTGTTTTCTTT. It is translated as CATSSIASGRGVFF.

The J gene is TRBJ1-4, the V gene TRBV29-1; possibly TRBD1 for D (5 bases). V was cut by 3 bases and J by 5 bases, with 10 bases left in between. This CDR3 comprises 13 residues. CDR1 and CDR2 (germline): SQVTM, ANQGSEA. The CDR3 coding sequence is TGCAGCGTTGAGGGGGTAGCGAATGAAAAACTGTTTTTT. This sequence encodes CSVEGVANEKLFF.

The chain couples TRBV30 to TRBJ2-1; no clear D gene. CDR3 size: 13 residues. V shed 2 bases and J shed 0 bases, with 5 bases lying between them. Germline CDR1 GTSNPN, CDR2 SVGIG (reference sequence). The CDR3 DNA sequence: TGTGCCTGGAGTACCAGCTCCTACAATGAGCAGTTCTTC. This translates into CAWSTSSYNEQFF.

This chain joins TRBV9 and TRBJ2-1, with TRBD2 matching over 7 bases. V was clipped by 0 bases and J by 0 bases; unmatched bases: 3. Per the germline V gene, CDR1 is SGDLS and CDR2 is YYNGEE. CDR3 size: 16 residues. This chain's CDR3 is CASSVASGDSYNEQFF. DNA of the CDR3: TGTGCCAGCAGCGTAGCGAGCGGGGACTCCTACAATGAGCAGTTCTTC.

The J gene is TRBJ2-1, the V gene TRBV20-1; 8 positions agree with TRBD2. The germline CDR1 and CDR2 sequences are DFQATT and SNEGSKA (reference sequence). This CDR3 spans 14 amino acids. The V gene end was trimmed by 5 bases and the J gene end by 8 bases; junction bases not matched to a gene: 11. The CDR3 nucleotides read TGCAGTGCTCCGTTCAGCGGGAGTGCCCATGAGCAGTTCTTC. Amino acids: CSAPFSGSAHEQFF.

This rearrangement joins TRBV30 to TRBJ1-1; D gene ambiguous. V was trimmed by 5 bases and J by 5 bases, leaving 9 bases between them. Germline CDR1 reads GTSNPN; CDR2 reads SVGIG (reference sequence). This CDR3 is built from 11 residues. CDR3 residues: CAWGQGTEAFF. DNA for the CDR3: TGTGCCTGGGGGCAAGGGACTGAAGCTTTCTTT.

V gene TRBV7-9 combines with J gene TRBJ1-2, with a weak D call TRBD1 (5 bases). Looked up from germline, CDR1 is SEHNR and CDR2 is FQNEAQ (reference sequence). Trimming left V 4 bases short and J 3 bases short, with 12 bases between. CDR3 length: 14 residues. Written as DNA, the CDR3 is TGTGCCAGCAGCTCCGGGGGAGGATACTATGGCTACACCTTC. It is translated as CASSSGGGYYGYTF. The variable domain in full, with the rest retrieved from reference TRBV7-9 and TRBJ1-2, is DTGVSQNPRHKITKRGQNVTFRCDPISEHNRLYWYRQTLGQGPEFLTYFQNEAQLEKSRLLSDRFSAERPKGSFSTLEIQRTEQGDSAMYLCASSSGGGYYGYTFGSGTRLTVV.

In its sample, this clonotype was seen a few times. This sequence joins TRBV9 and TRBJ2-3; unclear D gene. This CDR3 region has 12 residues. V was clipped by 0 bases and J by 3 bases, with 2 bases between them. Germline V gene lookup returns CDR1 SGDLS and CDR2 YYNGEE. CDR3 loop: CASSVETDTQYF. The CDR3 region has the DNA TGTGCCAGCAGCGTAGAGACAGATACGCAGTATTTT.

V gene TRBV3-1 combines with J gene TRBJ1-1, with no clear D. V was clipped by 0 bases and J by 12 bases, with 11 bases between them. The CDR3 covers 12 residues. From germline, CDR1 is LGHDT and CDR2 YNNKEL (reference sequence). Here the CDR3 reads CASSQEDLFTFF. The CDR3 DNA reads TGTGCCAGCAGCCAAGAGGACTTATTTACTTTCTTT.

The rearrangement joins TRBV7-9 to TRBJ2-5, with a tentative D call TRBD2 (6 bases). Germline loops: CDR1 SEHNR, CDR2 FQNEAQ (reference sequence). V was trimmed by 5 bases and J by 5 bases, leaving 9 bases between them. The CDR3 extends over 12 amino acids. CDR3 bases: TGTGCCAGCAGCGAGGAGGGGGAGACCCAGTACTTC. This translates into CASSEEGETQYF. Variable domain in full (rest from reference TRBV7-9 and TRBJ2-5): DTGVSQNPRHKITKRGQNVTFRCDPISEHNRLYWYRQTLGQGPEFLTYFQNEAQLEKSRLLSDRFSAERPKGSFSTLEIQRTEQGDSAMYLCASSEEGETQYFGPGTRLLVL.

This clonotype was detected once. The chain carries TRBV28 and TRBJ2-5; D uncertain. CDR1 is MDHEN, CDR2 SYDVKM, per germline. This CDR3 contains 13 residues. V dropped 3 bases and J dropped 5 bases, with 10 bases sitting between them. This chain's CDR3 is CASSFLVGETQYF. CDR3 nucleotide sequence: TGTGCCAGCAGTTTCTTGGTCGGGGAGACCCAGTACTTC.

The chain links TRBV30 to TRBJ1-3; D ambiguous. From germline, CDR1 is GTSNPN and CDR2 SVGIG (reference sequence). The V and J ends lost 1 base and 0 bases respectively, with 10 bases between them. This CDR3 has 15 residues. For the CDR3, the DNA is TGTGCCTGGAGTGGCAGCCAAGTCTCTGGAAACACCATATATTTT. It yields the protein CAWSGSQVSGNTIYF.

The rearrangement links TRBV20-1 to TRBJ2-7; TRBD2 agrees at 14 bases. Germline V CDR1 and CDR2: DFQATT, SNEGSKA (reference sequence). J gave up 2 bases and V 6 bases, and 9 bases lay outside the gene matches. There are 16 residues in the CDR3. The chain's CDR3 is CSATGTSGRTAYEQYF. The CDR3 DNA follows: TGCAGTGCAACCGGGACTAGCGGGAGAACCGCCTACGAGCAGTACTTC.

The V gene is TRBV7-9, the J gene TRBJ2-1; D remains ambiguous. The germline CDR1 and CDR2 sequences are SEHNR and FQNEAQ (reference sequence). V lost 0 bases and J 6 bases, leaving 15 bases between the germline ends. This CDR3 has 16 amino acids. CDR3 protein: CASSLAGGRPLNEQFF. The DNA of the CDR3 is TGTGCCAGCAGCTTAGCCGGTGGTAGACCCCTCAATGAGCAGTTCTTC.

This chain connects TRBV20-1 to TRBJ1-2; 9 bases map to TRBD1. The germline V gene has CDR1 DFQATT and CDR2 SNEGSKA (reference sequence). V dropped 6 bases and J dropped 3; count of bases not matched to a gene: 8. The CDR3 runs to 14 residues. CDR3 amino acids: CSATGTGLYYGYTF. The CDR3 region has the DNA TGCAGTGCCACTGGGACAGGGCTTTACTATGGCTACACCTTC.

The CDR3 region is CASSLTGGSAYGYTF. For the CDR3, the DNA is TGTGCCAGCAGCTTGACTGGGGGGTCCGCCTATGGCTACACCTTC. The V call is TRBV7-2, the J call TRBJ1-2; a possible D gene is TRBD1 (5 bases). Trimming took off 3 bases at V and 4 bases at J, with 15 bases between the two ends. In germline, CDR1 is SGHTA, CDR2 FQGNSA. The length of the CDR3 is 15 residues. Based on the CDR3 plus reference TRBV7-2 and TRBJ1-2, the full variable domain is GAGVSQSPSNKVTEKGKDVELRCDPISGHTALYWYRQSLGQGLEFLIYFQGNSAPDKSGLPSDRFSAERTGGSVSTLTIQRTQQEDSAVYLCASSLTGGSAYGYTFGSGTRLTVV.

In nucleotides, the CDR3 is TGTGCCAGCAGTATCGAAAGGGAAGCCACTGAAGCTTTCTTT. Protein product: CASSIEREATEAFF. The chain employs TRBV12-3 or TRBV12-4 and TRBJ1-1, with D unresolved. The CDR3 length is 14 residues. V gave up 5 bases and J gave up 4 bases, with 14 bases separating them.

The chain carries TRBV6-2 or TRBV6-3 and TRBJ2-7; 11 bases map to TRBD2. This CDR3 comprises 15 residues. Germline values: CDR1 MNHEY, CDR2 SVGEGT. V lost 0 bases to trimming and J lost 6 bases; unmatched junction nucleotides: 4. CDR3 sequence (DNA): TGTGCCAGCAGTTACTCGACACTAGCGGGAGCCGAGCAGTACTTC. It codes for CASSYSTLAGAEQYF.

This rearrangement joins TRBV2 to TRBJ1-5; D remains ambiguous. Between the trimmed V and J ends, which lost 3 bases and 6 bases, there was a span of 12 bases. Germline V gives CDR1 SNHLY, CDR2 FYNNEI. The CDR3 totals 14 residues. Here the CDR3 reads CASSEASNSQPQHF. The CDR3 coding sequence is TGTGCCAGCAGTGAGGCGTCTAATAGTCAGCCCCAGCATTTT.